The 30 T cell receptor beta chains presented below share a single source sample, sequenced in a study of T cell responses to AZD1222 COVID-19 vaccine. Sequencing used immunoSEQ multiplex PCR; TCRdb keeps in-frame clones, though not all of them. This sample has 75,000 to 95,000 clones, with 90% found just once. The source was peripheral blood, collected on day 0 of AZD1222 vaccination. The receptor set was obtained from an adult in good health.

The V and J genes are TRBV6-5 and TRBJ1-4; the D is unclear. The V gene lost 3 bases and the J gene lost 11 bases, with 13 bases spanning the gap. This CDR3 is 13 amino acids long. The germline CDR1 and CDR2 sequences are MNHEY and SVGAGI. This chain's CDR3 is CASSYLSGGKLFF. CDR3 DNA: TGTGCCAGCAGTTATCTGAGTGGAGGCAAACTGTTTTTT.

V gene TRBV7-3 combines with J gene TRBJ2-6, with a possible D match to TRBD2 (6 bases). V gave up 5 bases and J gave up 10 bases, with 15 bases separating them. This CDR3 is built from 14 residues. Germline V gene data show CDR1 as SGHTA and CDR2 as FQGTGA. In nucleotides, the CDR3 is TGTGCCAGCAGCACGCAGGAACGGGGGAACGTCCTGACTTTC. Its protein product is CASSTQERGNVLTF.

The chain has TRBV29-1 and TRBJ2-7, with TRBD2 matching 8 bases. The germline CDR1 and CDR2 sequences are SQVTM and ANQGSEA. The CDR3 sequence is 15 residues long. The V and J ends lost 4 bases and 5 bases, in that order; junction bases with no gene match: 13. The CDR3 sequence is CSVVTGLVPGNEQYF. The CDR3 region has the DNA TGCAGCGTTGTAACGGGACTAGTCCCTGGGAACGAGCAGTACTTC.

The CDR3 loop is CASSWDRLYEQYF. For the CDR3, the DNA is TGTGCCAGCAGTTGGGACAGGCTCTACGAGCAGTACTTC. The chain carries TRBV6-6 and TRBJ2-7; 8 nucleotides match TRBD1. CDR3 length equals 13 residues. Looked up from germline, CDR1 is MNHNY and CDR2 is SVGAGI (reference sequence). The V segment lost 4 bases and the J segment 3 bases; nucleotides outside the gene matches: 2.

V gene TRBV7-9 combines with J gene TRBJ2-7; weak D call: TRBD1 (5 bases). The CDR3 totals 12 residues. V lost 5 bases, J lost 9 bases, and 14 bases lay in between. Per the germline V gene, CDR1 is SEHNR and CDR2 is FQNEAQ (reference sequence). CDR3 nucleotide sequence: TGTGCCAGCAGCCAACAACCTACAGGGCAGTACTTC. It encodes CASSQQPTGQYF.

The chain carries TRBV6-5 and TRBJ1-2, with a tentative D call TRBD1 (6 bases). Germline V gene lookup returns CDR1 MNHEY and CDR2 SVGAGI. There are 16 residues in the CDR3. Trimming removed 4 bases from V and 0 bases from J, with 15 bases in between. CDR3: CASSSRGWVANYGYTF. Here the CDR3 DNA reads TGTGCCAGCAGTTCCAGGGGTTGGGTTGCTAACTATGGCTACACCTTC.

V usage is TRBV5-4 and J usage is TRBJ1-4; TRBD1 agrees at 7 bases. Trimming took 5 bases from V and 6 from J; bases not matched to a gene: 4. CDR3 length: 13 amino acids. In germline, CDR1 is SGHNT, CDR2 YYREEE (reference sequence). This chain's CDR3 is CASSRQGDEKLFF. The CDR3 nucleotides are TGTGCCAGCAGTCGACAGGGAGATGAAAAACTGTTTTTT.

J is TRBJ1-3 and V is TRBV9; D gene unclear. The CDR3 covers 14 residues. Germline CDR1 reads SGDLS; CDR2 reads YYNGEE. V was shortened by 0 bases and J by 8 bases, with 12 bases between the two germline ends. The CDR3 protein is CASSVGERGYTIYF. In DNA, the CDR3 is TGTGCCAGCAGCGTAGGTGAGCGCGGGTACACCATATATTTT.

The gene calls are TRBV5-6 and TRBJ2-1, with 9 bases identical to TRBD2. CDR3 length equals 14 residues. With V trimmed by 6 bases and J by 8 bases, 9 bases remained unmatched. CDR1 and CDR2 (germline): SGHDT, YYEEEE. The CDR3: CASIQTSGGHEQFF. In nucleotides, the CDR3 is TGTGCCAGCATCCAGACTAGCGGCGGTCATGAGCAGTTCTTC.

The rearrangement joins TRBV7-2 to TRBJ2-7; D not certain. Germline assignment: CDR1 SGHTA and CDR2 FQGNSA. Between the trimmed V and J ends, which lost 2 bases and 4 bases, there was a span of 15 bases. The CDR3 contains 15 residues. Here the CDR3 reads CASSLLHDVKYEQYF. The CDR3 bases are TGTGCCAGCAGCTTACTCCACGACGTGAAGTACGAGCAGTACTTC.

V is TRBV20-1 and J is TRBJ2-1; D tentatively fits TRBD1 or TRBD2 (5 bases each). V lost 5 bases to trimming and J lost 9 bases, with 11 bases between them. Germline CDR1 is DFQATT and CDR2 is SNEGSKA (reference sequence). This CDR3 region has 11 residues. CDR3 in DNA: TGCAGTGCTCCAACAGGAGGTGAGCAGTTCTTC. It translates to CSAPTGGEQFF.

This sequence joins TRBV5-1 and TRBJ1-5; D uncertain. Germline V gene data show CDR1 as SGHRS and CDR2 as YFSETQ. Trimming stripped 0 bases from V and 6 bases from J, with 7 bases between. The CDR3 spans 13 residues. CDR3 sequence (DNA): TGCGCCAGCAGCTTGGACGGGATTCAGCCCCAGCATTTT. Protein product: CASSLDGIQPQHF.

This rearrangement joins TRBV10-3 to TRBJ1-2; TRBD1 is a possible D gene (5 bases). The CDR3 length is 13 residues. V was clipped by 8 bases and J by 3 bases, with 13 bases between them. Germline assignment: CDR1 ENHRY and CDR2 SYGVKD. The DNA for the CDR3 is TGTGCCATCGGGGCAGGAAACTACTATGGCTACACCTTC. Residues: CAIGAGNYYGYTF.

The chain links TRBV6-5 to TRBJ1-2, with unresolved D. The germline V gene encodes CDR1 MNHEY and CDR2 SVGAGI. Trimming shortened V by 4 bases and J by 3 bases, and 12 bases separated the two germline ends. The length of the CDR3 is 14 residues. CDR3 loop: CASSSPSSHYGYTF. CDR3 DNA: TGTGCCAGCAGTTCCCCCAGTTCCCACTATGGCTACACCTTC.

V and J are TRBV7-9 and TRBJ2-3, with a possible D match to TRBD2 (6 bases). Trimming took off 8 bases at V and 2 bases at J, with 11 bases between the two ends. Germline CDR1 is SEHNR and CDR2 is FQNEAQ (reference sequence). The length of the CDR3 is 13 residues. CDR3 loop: CASSERATDTQYF. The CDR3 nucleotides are TGTGCCAGCTCTGAGCGGGCCACAGATACGCAGTATTTT.

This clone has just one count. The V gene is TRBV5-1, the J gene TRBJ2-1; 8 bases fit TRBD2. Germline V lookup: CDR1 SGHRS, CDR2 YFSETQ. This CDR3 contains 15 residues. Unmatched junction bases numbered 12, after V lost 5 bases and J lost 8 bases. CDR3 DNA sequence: TGCGCCAGCAGACCCATCACGGGAGGGTGGGATGAGCAGTTCTTC. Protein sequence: CASRPITGGWDEQFF.

As DNA, the CDR3 is TGTGCCAGCAGCGCTTCCGGGACAGGGACAGATACGCAGTATTTT. Protein: CASSASGTGTDTQYF. The V gene is TRBV9, the J gene TRBJ2-3; 9 bases line up with TRBD1. This CDR3 is 15 amino acids long. Looked up from germline, CDR1 is SGDLS and CDR2 is YYNGEE. V shed 3 bases, J shed 3 bases, and the junction held 5 bases outside the gene matches.

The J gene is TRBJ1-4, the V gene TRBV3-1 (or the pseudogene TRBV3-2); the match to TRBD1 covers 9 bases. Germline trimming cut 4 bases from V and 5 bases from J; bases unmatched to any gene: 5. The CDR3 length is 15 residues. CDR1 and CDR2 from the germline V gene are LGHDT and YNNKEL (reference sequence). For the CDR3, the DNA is TGTGCCAGCAGCCCAACAGGGGGCTCAAATGAAAAACTGTTTTTT. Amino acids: CASSPTGGSNEKLFF.

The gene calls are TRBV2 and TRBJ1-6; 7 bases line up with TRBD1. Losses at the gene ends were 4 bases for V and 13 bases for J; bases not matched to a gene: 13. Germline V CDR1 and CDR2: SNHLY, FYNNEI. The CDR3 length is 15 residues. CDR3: CASSGLYRGMTPLHF. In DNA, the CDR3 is TGTGCCAGCAGTGGATTGTACAGGGGCATGACCCCCCTCCACTTT. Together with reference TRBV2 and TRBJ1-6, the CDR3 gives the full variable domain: EPEVTQTPSHQVTQMGQEVILRCVPISNHLYFYWYRQILGQKVEFLVSFYNNEISEKSEIFDDQFSVERPDGSNFTLKIRSTKLEDSAMYFCASSGLYRGMTPLHFGNGTRLTVT.

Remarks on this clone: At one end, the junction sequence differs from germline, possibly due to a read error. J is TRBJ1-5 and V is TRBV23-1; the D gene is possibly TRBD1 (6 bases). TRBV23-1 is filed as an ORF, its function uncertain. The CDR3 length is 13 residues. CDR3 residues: CARSGGGYQPQHF. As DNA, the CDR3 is TGCGCCCGCAGTGGGGGGGGCTATCAGCCCCAGCATTTT.

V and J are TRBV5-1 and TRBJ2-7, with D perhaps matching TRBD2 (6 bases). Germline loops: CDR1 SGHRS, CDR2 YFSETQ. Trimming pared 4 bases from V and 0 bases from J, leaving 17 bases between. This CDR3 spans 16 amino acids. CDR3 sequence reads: CASSPTWTTFSYEQYF. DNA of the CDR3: TGCGCCAGCAGCCCCACTTGGACTACTTTCTCCTACGAGCAGTACTTC.

CDR3 nucleotides: TGCGCCAGCAGCCAAGCAAGGGCGACAGGGACGAACTACGAGCAGTACTTC. Its protein is CASSQARATGTNYEQYF. V is TRBV4-1 and J is TRBJ2-7, with 7 bases lining up with TRBD1. This CDR3 has 17 amino acids. Germline loops: CDR1 MGHRA, CDR2 YSYEKL. Germline trimming cut 1 base from V and 3 bases from J; bases unmatched to any gene: 12.

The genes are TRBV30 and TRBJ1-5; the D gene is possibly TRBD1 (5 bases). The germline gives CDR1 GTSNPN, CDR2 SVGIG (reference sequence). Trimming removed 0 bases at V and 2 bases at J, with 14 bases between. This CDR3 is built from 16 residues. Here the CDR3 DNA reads TGTGCCTGGAGTGTTTACCCAGGGAGGGGCAATCAGCCCCAGCATTTT. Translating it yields CAWSVYPGRGNQPQHF.

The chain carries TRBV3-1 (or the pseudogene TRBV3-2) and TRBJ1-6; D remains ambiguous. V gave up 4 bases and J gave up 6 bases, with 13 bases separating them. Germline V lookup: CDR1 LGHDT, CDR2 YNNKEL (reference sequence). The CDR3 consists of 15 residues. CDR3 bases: TGTGCCAGCAGCCCACCGCCGGCCCTTAATTCACCCCTCCACTTT. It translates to CASSPPPALNSPLHF.

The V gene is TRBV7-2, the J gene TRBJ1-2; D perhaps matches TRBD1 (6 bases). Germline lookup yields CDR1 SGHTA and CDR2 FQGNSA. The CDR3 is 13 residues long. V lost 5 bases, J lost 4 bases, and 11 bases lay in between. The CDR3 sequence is CASSLGQSYGYTF. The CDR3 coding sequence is TGTGCCAGCAGCCTCGGACAGAGCTATGGCTACACCTTC.

CDR3 in DNA: TGCAGCGTCCAAGGGGGGATGAACACTGAAGCTTTCTTT. Translating gives CSVQGGMNTEAFF. V usage is TRBV29-1 and J usage is TRBJ1-1; D may be TRBD1 (6 bases). V lost 6 bases to trimming and J lost 0 bases, with 11 bases between them. Germline V gene sequence: CDR1 SQVTM, CDR2 ANQGSEA. The CDR3 is made up of 13 amino acids.

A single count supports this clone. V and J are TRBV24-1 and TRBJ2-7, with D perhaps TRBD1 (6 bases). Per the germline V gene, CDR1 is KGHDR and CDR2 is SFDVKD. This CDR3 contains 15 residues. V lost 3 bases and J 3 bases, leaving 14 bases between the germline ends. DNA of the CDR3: TGTGCCACCAGTGATGCCGGGACGGACAGCTACGAGCAGTACTTC. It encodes CATSDAGTDSYEQYF.

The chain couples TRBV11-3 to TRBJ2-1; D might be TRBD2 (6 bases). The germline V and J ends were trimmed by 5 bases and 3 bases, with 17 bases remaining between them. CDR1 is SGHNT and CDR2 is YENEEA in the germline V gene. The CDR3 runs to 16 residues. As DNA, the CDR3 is TGTGCCAGCAGCGCGAGGGGTAGCGGTGTCTACAATGAGCAGTTCTTC. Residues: CASSARGSGVYNEQFF. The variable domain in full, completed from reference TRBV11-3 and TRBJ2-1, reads EAGVVQSPRYKIIEKKQPVAFWCNPISGHNTLYWYLQNLGQGPELLIRYENEEAVDDSQLPKDRFSAERLKGVDSTLKIQPAELGDSAVYLCASSARGSGVYNEQFFGPGTRLTVL.

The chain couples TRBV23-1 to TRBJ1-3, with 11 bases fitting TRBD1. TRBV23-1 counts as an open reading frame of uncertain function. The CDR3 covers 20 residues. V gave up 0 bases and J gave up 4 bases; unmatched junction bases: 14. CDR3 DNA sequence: TGCGCCAGCAGTCAATCCCATCTGGCAGGACAGGGGGCGTTGGGAAACACCATATATTTT. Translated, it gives CASSQSHLAGQGALGNTIYF.

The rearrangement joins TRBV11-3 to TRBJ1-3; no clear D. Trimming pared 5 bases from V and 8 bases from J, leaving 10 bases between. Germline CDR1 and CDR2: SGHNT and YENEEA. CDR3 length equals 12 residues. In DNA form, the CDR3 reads TGTGCCAGCAGCCGGGCAGTCGACACCATATATTTT. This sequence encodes CASSRAVDTIYF.